The 10 T cell receptor beta chains in this list originate from one sample, sequenced in a study of CD8 T cells in ankylosing spondylitis. TCRdb itself ran the 5' RACE reads through MiXCR, one entry per CDR3 protein. The sample holds about 540,000 distinct CDR3 sequences; about 13% are singletons and the top ten take around 6.8%. Their recognized antigens are unknown. Points from the study as a whole: Ankylosing spondylitis blood appeared to carry a characteristic TCR beta motif of under ten highly homologous variants.

Specimen: blood, either unsorted or a sorted T cell fraction (not recorded which). The receptors originated from a male donor with ankylosing spondylitis.

This chain links TRBV12-3 or TRBV12-4 with TRBJ2-2; 9 nucleotides match TRBD1. With V trimmed by 5 bases and J by 4 bases, 5 bases remained unmatched. The CDR3 is made up of 15 amino acids. The DNA for the CDR3 is TGTGCCAGCAGTCTACAGGGGGCAGGCACCGGGGAGCTGTTTTTT. This gives the protein CASSLQGAGTGELFF.

This clonotype was picked up a small number of times. The V and J genes are TRBV29-1 and TRBJ1-2; D not resolved. The germline V gene encodes CDR1 SQVTM and CDR2 ANQGSEA. V was trimmed by 6 bases and J by 8 bases, leaving 16 bases between them. The CDR3 runs to 12 residues. CDR3 nucleotide sequence: TGCAGCGTCGCCGCAGTCTCCGGGGGCTACACCTTC. This encodes CSVAAVSGGYTF.

The rearrangement uses TRBV5-6 and TRBJ2-7; 9 bases align to TRBD1. CDR1 and CDR2 (germline): SGHDT, YYEEEE. V gave up 4 bases and J gave up 6 bases; unmatched junction bases: 5. This CDR3 contains 13 residues. This chain's CDR3 is CASSRQGEREQYF. DNA for the CDR3: TGTGCCAGCAGCCGACAGGGGGAGCGCGAGCAGTACTTC.

This clonotype was observed a handful of times. CDR3 DNA: TGCGCCAGCTCACAAAGGGGGGGAACCTCCGAAGCTTTCTTT. As protein: CASSQRGGTSEAFF. The rearrangement links TRBV5-1 to TRBJ1-1, with a possible D match to TRBD1 (6 bases). CDR1 and CDR2 (germline): SGHRS, YFSETQ. With 7 bases removed from V and 8 bases from J, the gap between germline ends came to 21 bases. The length of the CDR3 is 14 residues. Full variable domain (outside the CDR3, taken from reference TRBV5-1 and TRBJ1-1): KAGVTQTPRYLIKTRGQQVTLSCSPISGHRSVSWYQQTPGQGLQFLFEYFSETQRNKGNFPGRFSGRQFSNSRSEMNVSTLELGDSALYLCASSQRGGTSEAFFGQGTRLTVV.

The rearrangement joins TRBV18 to TRBJ2-7; TRBD1 is a possible D gene (6 bases). CDR1 and CDR2 (germline): KGHSH, LQKENI. The V end was cut by 3 bases, the J end by 0 bases, with 9 bases between. The CDR3 loop spans 14 amino acids. This chain's CDR3 is CASSPPDSSYEQYF. For the CDR3, the DNA is TGTGCCAGCTCACCTCCGGACAGCTCCTACGAGCAGTACTTC.

This clonotype was seen at least ten times. The rearrangement links TRBV18 to TRBJ1-2, with 9 nucleotides matching TRBD1. The J segment lost 4 bases and the V segment lost 8 bases, leaving 5 bases of the junction unmatched. CDR3 length: 13 residues. Germline CDR1 and CDR2: KGHSH and LQKENI. In DNA, the CDR3 is TGTGCCAGCAGCCCGGGACAGGGCTATGGCTACACCTTC. The encoded protein is CASSPGQGYGYTF.

The chain combines TRBV19 with TRBJ2-3; D gene unclear. The germline gives CDR1 LNHDA, CDR2 SQIVND (reference sequence). This CDR3 contains 15 residues. The ends were cut back, 0 bases at V and 0 bases at J, with 7 bases in the middle. In DNA, the CDR3 is TGTGCCAGTAGTATAGAGAGGAGTAGCACAGATACGCAGTATTTT. This encodes CASSIERSSTDTQYF.

The chain uses TRBV20-1 and TRBJ2-1; 8 bases are a match to TRBD2. CDR1 is DFQATT, CDR2 SNEGSKA, per germline (reference sequence). CDR3 length: 17 residues. V dropped 2 bases and J dropped 1; count of bases not matched to a gene: 10. CDR3 in amino acids: CSARHLSGVISYNEQFF. In DNA form, the CDR3 reads TGCAGTGCTAGACACCTTAGCGGGGTGATATCCTACAATGAGCAGTTCTTC.

This chain joins TRBV5-6 and TRBJ2-3, with TRBD2 matching over 9 bases. CDR1 SGHDT and CDR2 YYEEEE come from the germline V gene. V gave up 1 base and J gave up 6 bases; unmatched junction bases: 3. This CDR3 has 14 residues. The CDR3 DNA sequence: TGTGCCAGCAGCTTGTCGAGCGGGAGGGATACGCAGTATTTT. Residues: CASSLSSGRDTQYF.

This clonotype was picked up a small number of times. The gene calls are TRBV27 and TRBJ2-7; D uncertain. V gave up 6 bases and J gave up 1 base, with 19 bases separating them. Germline-derived CDR1 and CDR2 are MNHEY and SMNVEV (reference sequence). This CDR3 spans 16 amino acids. The CDR3, as DNA: TGTGCCAGCAGCCCCCTATCCCGATCGGAGTCCTACGAGCAGTACTTC. It is translated as CASSPLSRSESYEQYF.